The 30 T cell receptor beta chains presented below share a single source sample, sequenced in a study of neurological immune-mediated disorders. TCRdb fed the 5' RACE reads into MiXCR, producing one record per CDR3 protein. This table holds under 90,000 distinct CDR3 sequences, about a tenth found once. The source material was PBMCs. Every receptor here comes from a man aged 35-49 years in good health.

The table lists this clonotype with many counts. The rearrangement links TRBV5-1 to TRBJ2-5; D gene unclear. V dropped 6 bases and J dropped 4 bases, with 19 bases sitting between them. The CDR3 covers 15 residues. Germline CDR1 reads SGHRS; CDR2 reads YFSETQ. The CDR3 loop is CASTAGPGGRETQYF. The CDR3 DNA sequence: TGCGCCAGCACAGCCGGGCCCGGTGGAAGAGAGACCCAGTACTTC.

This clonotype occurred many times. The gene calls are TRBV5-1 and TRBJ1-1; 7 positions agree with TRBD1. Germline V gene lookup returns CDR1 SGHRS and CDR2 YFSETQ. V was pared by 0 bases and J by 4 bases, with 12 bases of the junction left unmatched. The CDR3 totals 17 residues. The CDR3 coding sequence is TGCGCCAGCAGCTTGGTAGGAGGGAGGGGGCTCGGCACTGAAGCTTTCTTT. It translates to CASSLVGGRGLGTEAFF.

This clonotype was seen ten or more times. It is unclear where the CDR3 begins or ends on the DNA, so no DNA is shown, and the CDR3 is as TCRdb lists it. The CDR3 is CASIPVRFGGYEQYF. V is TRBV2 and J is TRBJ2-7; the table's D call, TRBD1, has no DNA check behind it. From its first to its last residue, the CDR3 has 15 amino acids. CDR1 is SNHLY, CDR2 FYNNEI, per germline.

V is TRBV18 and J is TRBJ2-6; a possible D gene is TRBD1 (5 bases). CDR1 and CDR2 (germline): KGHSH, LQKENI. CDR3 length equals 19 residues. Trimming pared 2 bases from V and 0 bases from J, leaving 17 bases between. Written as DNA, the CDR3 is TGTGCCAGCTCACCATTGGTCAGGGCCCCTATCTCTGGGGCCAACGTCCTGACTTTC. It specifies CASSPLVRAPISGANVLTF.

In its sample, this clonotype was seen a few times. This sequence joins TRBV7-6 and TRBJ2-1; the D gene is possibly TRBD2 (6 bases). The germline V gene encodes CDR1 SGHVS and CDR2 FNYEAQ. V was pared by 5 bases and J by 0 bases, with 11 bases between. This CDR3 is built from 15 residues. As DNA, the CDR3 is TGTGCCAGCAGCAAGATGACTAGCTCCTACAATGAGCAGTTCTTC. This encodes CASSKMTSSYNEQFF.

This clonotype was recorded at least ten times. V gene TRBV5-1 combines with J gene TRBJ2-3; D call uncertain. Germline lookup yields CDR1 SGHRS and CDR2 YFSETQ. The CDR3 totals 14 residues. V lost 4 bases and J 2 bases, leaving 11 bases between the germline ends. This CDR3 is CASSPYSSTDTQYF. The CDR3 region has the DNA TGCGCCAGCAGCCCATACTCGTCCACAGATACGCAGTATTTT.

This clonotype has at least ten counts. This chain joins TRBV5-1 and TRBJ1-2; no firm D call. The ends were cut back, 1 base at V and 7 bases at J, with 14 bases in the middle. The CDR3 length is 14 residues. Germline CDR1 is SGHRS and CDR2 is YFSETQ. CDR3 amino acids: CASSLIAGNPGYTF. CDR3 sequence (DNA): TGCGCCAGCAGCTTGATAGCCGGGAATCCTGGCTACACCTTC.

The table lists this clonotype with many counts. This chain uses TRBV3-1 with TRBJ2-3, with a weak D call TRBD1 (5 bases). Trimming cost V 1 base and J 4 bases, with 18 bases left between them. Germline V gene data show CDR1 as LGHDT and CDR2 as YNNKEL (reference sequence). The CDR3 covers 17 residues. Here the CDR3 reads CASSQGLGQGGPDTQYF. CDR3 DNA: TGTGCCAGCAGCCAAGGGCTGGGGCAGGGTGGTCCAGATACGCAGTATTTT.

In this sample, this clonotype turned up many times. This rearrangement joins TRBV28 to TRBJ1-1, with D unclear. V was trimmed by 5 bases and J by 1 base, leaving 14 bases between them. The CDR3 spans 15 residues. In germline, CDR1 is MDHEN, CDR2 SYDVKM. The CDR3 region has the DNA TGTGCCAGCAGTCCGGGCCGGAGGTGGAACACTGAAGCTTTCTTT. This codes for CASSPGRRWNTEAFF.

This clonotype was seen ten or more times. The CDR3 DNA reads as TGTGCCAGCAGTCCCCTAATTTATGGCTACACCTTC. This translates into CASSPLIYGYTF. The chain recombines TRBV6-2 or TRBV6-3 with TRBJ1-2; D is unclear. Germline V gene sequence: CDR1 MNHEY, CDR2 SVGEGT. There are 12 residues in the CDR3. Between the trimmed V and J ends, which lost 5 bases and 5 bases, there was a span of 9 bases.

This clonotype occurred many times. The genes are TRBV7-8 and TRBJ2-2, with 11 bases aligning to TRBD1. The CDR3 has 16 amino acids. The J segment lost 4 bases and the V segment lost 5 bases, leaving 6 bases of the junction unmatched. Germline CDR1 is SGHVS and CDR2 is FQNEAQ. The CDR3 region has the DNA TGTGCCAGCAGCCGAGGACAGGGGGCTAGCACCGGGGAGCTGTTTTTT. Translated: CASSRGQGASTGELFF.

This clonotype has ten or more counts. The CDR3 nucleotides read TGTGCCAGCAGTCCGGGACTAGCGGGACGAGCGTATGAGCAGTTCTTC. Translated: CASSPGLAGRAYEQFF. The chain joins TRBV9 to TRBJ2-1; 13 bases fit TRBD2. J gave up 8 bases and V 5 bases, and 10 bases lay outside the gene matches. The CDR3 totals 16 residues. Germline V gene lookup returns CDR1 SGDLS and CDR2 YYNGEE.

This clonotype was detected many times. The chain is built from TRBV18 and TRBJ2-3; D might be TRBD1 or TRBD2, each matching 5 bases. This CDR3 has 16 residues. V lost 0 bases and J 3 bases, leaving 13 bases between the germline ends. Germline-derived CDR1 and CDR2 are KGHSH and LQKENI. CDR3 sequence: CASSPPGDGQTDTQYF. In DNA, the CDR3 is TGTGCCAGCTCACCACCGGGGGACGGCCAGACAGATACGCAGTATTTT.

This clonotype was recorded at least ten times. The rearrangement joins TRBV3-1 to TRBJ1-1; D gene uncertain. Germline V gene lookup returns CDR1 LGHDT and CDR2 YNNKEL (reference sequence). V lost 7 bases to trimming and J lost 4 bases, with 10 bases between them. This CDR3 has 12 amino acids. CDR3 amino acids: CASKHGRTEAFF. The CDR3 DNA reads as TGTGCCAGCAAGCACGGACGCACTGAAGCTTTCTTT.

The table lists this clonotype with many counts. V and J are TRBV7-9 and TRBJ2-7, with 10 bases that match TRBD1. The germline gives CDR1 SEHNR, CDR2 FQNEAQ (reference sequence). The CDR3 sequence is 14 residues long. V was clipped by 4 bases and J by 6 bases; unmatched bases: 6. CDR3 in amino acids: CASSSGTGAAEQYF. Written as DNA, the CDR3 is TGTGCCAGCAGCTCAGGGACAGGGGCGGCCGAGCAGTACTTC.

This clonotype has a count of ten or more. In nucleotides, the CDR3 is TGTGCCAGCAGCTTAGAGGCGGGACACGAACTATACTCCTACGAGCAGTACTTC. Its translation: CASSLEAGHELYSYEQYF. V and J are TRBV7-8 and TRBJ2-7, with D perhaps being TRBD1 or TRBD2 (6 bases each). Between the trimmed V and J ends, which lost 1 base and 0 bases, there was a span of 19 bases. Germline assignment: CDR1 SGHVS and CDR2 FQNEAQ. The CDR3 covers 18 residues. Using reference TRBV7-8 and TRBJ2-7 for the parts outside the CDR3, the full variable domain is GAGVSQSPRYKVAKRGQDVALRCDPISGHVSLFWYQQALGQGPEFLTYFQNEAQLDKSGLPSDRFFAERPEGSVSTLKIQRTQQEDSAVYLCASSLEAGHELYSYEQYFGPGTRLTVT.

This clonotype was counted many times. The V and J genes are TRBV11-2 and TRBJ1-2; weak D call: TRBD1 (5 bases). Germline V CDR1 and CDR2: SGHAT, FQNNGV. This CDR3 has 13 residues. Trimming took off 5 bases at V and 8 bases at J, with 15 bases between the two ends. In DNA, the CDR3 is TGTGCCAGCAGCCCGGACACCCTGTGGGGCTACACCTTC. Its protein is CASSPDTLWGYTF.

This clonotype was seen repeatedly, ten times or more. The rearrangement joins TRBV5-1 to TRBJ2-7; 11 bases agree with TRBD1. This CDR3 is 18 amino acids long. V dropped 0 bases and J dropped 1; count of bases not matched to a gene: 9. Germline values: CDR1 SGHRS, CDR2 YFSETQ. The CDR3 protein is CASSLAGTGGSSSYEQYF. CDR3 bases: TGCGCCAGCAGCTTGGCCGGGACAGGGGGATCCTCTTCCTACGAGCAGTACTTC.

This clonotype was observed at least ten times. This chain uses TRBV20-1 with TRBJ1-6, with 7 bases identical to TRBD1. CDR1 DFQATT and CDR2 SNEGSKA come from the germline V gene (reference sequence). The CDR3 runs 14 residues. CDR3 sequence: CRVSGRGDNSPLHF. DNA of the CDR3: TGCAGGGTTAGTGGCAGGGGGGATAATTCACCCCTCCACTTT.

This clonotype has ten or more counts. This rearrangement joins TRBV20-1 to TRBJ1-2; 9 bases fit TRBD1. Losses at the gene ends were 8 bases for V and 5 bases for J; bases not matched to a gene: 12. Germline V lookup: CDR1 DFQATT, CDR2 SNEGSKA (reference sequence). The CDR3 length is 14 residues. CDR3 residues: CSFDDGQGSYGYTF. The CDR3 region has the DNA TGCAGTTTTGACGACGGACAGGGGTCATATGGCTACACCTTC.

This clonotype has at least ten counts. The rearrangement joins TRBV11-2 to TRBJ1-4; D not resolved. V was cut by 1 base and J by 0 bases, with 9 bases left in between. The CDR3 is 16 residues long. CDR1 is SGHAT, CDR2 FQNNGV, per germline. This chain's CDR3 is CASSLARAATNEKLFF. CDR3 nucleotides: TGTGCCAGCAGCTTAGCCCGGGCTGCAACTAATGAAAAACTGTTTTTT.

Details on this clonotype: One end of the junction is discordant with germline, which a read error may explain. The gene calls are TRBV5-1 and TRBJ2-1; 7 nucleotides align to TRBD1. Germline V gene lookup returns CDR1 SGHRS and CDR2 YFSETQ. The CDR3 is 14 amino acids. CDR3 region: CASSLRQGYNEKFF. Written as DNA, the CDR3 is TGTGCCAGCAGCTTGAGACAGGGTTACAATGAGAAGTTCTTC.

The CDR3 here is CASSPAGGWIMNTEAFF. The CDR3 bases are TGCGCCAGCAGCCCGGCGGGGGGGTGGATCATGAACACTGAAGCTTTCTTT. The chain combines TRBV5-1 with TRBJ1-1, with D perhaps TRBD1 (5 bases). Trimming left V 4 bases short and J 0 bases short, with 19 bases between. CDR1 is SGHRS, CDR2 YFSETQ, per germline. CDR3 length: 17 amino acids.

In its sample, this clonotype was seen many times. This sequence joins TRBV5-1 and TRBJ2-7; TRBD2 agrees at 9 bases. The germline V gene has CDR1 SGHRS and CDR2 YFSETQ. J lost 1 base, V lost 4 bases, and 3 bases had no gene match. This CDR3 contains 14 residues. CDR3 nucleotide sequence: TGCGCCAGCAGCAAGACTAGCGGTTCCTACGAGCAGTACTTC. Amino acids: CASSKTSGSYEQYF.

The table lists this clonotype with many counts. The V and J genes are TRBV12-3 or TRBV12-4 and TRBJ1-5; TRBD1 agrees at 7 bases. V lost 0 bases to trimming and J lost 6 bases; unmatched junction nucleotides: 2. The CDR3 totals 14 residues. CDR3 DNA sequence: TGTGCCAGCAGTTTAGCAGGGGGCACTCAGCCCCAGCATTTT. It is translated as CASSLAGGTQPQHF.

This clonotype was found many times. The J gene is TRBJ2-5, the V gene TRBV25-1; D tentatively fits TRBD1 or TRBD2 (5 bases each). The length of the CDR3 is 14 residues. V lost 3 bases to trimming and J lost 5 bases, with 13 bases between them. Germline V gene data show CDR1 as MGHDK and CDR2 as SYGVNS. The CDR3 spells CASSDGAVGETQYF. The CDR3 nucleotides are TGTGCCAGCAGTGACGGGGCCGTGGGGGAGACCCAGTACTTC. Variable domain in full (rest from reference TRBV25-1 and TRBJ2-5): EADIYQTPRYLVIGTGKKITLECSQTMGHDKMYWYQQDPGMELHLIHYSYGVNSTEKGDLSSESTVSRIRTEHFPLTLESARPSHTSQYLCASSDGAVGETQYFGPGTRLLVL.

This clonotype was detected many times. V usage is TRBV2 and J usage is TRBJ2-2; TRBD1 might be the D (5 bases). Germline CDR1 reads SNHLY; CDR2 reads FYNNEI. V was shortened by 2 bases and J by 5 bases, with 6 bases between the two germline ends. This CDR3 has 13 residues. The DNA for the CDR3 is TGTGCCAGCAGTGAAAGGGGAACCGGGGAGCTGTTTTTT. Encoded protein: CASSERGTGELFF.

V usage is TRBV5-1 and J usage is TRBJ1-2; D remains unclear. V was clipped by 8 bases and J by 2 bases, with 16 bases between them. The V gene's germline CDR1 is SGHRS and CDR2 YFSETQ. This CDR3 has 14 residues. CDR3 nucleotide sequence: TGCGCCAGTAGCGCCCGGACGGGGAACTATGGCTACACCTTC. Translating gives CASSARTGNYGYTF.

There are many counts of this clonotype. The CDR3: CASSPGGLAGSYEQYF. In DNA, the CDR3 is TGTGCCAGCAGCCCTGGCGGACTAGCGGGCTCCTACGAGCAGTACTTC. The genes are TRBV5-4 and TRBJ2-7; 11 bases fit TRBD2. The CDR3 totals 16 residues. J was trimmed by 0 bases and V by 4 bases; bases with no gene match: 6. The germline V gene has CDR1 SGHNT and CDR2 YYREEE (reference sequence).

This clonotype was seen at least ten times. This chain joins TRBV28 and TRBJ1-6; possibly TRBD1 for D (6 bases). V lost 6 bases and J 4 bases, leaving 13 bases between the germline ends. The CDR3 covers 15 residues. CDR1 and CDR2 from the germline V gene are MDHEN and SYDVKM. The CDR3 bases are TGTGCCAGCAGACACGGGGGCGGGTATAATTCACCCCTCCACTTT. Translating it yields CASRHGGGYNSPLHF. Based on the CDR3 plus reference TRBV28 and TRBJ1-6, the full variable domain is DVKVTQSSRYLVKRTGEKVFLECVQDMDHENMFWYRQDPGLGLRLIYFSYDVKMKEKGDIPEGYSVSREKKERFSLILESASTNQTSMYLCASRHGGGYNSPLHFGNGTRLTVT.